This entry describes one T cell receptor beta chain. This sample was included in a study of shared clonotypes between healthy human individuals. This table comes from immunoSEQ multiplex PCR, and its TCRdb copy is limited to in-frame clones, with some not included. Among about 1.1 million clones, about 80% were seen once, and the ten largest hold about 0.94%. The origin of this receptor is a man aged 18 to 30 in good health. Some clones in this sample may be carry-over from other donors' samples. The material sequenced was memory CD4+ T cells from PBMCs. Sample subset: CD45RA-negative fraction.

Here the CDR3 DNA reads TGTGCCAGCCCCTATAAAGGACAGGGGACATATGGCTACACCTTC. Amino acid sequence: CASPYKGQGTYGYTF. The chain recombines TRBV21-1 with TRBJ1-2; the DNA was not used to check the table's D call, TRBD1. TRBV21-1 is described as a pseudogene. The CDR3 loop spans 15 amino acids.